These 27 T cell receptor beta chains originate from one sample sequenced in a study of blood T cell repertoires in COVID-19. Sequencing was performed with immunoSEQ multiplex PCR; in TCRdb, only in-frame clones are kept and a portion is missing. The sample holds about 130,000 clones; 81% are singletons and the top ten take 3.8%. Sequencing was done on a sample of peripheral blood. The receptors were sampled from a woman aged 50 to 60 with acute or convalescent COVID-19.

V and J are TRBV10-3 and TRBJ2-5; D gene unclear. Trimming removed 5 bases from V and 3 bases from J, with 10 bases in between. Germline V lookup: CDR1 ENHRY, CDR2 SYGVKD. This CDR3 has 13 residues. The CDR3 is CAISRQAEETQYF. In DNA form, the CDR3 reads TGTGCCATCAGTAGGCAGGCAGAAGAGACCCAGTACTTC.

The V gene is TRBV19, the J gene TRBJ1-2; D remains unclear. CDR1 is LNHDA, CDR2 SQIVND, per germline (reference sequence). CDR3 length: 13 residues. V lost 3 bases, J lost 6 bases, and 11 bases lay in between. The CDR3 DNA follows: TGTGCCAGTAGTATTGGGCAGAGAGATGGCTACACCTTC. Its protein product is CASSIGQRDGYTF.

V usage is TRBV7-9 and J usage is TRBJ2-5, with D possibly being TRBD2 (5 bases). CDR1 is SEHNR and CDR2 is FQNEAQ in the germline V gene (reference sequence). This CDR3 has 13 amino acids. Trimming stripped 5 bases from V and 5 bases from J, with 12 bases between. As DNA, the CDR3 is TGTGCCAGCAGCCAACTAGGAGAGGAGACCCAGTACTTC. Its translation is CASSQLGEETQYF.

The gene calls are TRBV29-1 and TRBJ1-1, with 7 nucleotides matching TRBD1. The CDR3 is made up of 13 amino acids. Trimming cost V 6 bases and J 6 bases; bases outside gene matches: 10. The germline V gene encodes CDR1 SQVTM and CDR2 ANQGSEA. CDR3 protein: CSVLDRRMAEAFF. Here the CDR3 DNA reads TGCAGCGTCTTGGACAGGAGAATGGCTGAAGCTTTCTTT. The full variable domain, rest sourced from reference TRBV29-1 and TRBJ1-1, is SAVISQKPSRDICQRGTSLTIQCQVDSQVTMMFWYRQQPGQSLTLIATANQGSEATYESGFVIDKFPISRPNLTFSTLTVSNMSPEDSSIYLCSVLDRRMAEAFFGQGTRLTVV.

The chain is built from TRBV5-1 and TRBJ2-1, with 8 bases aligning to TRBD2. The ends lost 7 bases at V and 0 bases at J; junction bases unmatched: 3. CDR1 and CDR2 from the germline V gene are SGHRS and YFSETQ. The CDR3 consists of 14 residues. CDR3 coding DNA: TGCGCCAGCGCGGGGGGAACCTCCTACAATGAGCAGTTCTTC. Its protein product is CASAGGTSYNEQFF.

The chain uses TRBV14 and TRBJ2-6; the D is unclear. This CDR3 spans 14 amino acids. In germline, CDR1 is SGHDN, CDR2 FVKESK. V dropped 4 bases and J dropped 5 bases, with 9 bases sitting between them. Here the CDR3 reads CASSRSVWANVLTF. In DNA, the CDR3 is TGTGCCAGCAGCCGTTCTGTCTGGGCCAACGTCCTGACTTTC.

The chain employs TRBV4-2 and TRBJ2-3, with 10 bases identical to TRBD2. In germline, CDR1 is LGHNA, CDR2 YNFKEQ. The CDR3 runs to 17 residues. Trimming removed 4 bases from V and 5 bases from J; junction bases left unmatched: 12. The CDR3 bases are TGTGCCAGCAGCCTAGGAAGCGGGACTAGCGCTGGAGATACGCAGTATTTT. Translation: CASSLGSGTSAGDTQYF.

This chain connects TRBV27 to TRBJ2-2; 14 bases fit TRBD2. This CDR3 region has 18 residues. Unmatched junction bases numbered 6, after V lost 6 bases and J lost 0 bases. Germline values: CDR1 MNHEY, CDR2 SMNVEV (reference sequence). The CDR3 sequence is CASRLTSGGDANTGELFF. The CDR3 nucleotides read TGTGCCAGCAGATTGACTAGCGGGGGGGACGCGAACACCGGGGAGCTGTTTTTT.

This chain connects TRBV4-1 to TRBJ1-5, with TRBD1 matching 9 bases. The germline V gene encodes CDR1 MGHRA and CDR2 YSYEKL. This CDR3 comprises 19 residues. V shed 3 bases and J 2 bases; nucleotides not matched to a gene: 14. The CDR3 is CASSHPKGTGPVGNQPQHF. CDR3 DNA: TGCGCCAGCAGCCACCCCAAAGGGACAGGGCCGGTGGGCAATCAGCCCCAGCATTTT.

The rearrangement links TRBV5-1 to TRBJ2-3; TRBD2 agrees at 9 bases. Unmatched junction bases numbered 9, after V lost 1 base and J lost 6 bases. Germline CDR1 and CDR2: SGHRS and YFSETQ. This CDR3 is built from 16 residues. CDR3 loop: CASSLTAGGGGDTQYF. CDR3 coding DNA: TGCGCCAGCAGCTTGACAGCGGGAGGAGGAGGGGATACGCAGTATTTT.

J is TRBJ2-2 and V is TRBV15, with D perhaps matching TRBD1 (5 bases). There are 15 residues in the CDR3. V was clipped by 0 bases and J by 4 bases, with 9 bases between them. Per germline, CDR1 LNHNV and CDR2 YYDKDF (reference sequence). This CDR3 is CATSREQVITGELFF. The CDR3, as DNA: TGTGCCACCAGCAGAGAACAGGTGATCACCGGGGAGCTGTTTTTT.

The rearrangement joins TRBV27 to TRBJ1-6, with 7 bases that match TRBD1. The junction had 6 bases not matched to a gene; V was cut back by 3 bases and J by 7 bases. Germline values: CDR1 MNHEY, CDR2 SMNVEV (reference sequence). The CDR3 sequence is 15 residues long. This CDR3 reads CASSFRTGKNSPLHF. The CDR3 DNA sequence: TGTGCCAGCAGTTTCCGGACAGGAAAAAATTCACCCCTCCACTTT.

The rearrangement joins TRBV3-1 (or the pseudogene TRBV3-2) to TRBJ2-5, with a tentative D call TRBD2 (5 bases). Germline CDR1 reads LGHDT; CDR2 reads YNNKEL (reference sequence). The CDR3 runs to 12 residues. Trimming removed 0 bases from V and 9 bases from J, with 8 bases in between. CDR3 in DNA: TGTGCCAGCAGCCAAGATGAGAGGGCCCAGTACTTC. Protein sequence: CASSQDERAQYF.

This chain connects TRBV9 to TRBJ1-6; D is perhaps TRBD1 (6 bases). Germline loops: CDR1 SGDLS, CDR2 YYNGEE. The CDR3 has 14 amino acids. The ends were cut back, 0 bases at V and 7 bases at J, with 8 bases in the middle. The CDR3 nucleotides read TGTGCCAGCAGCGTAGCAGGGGAGAATTCACCCCTCCACTTT. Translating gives CASSVAGENSPLHF.

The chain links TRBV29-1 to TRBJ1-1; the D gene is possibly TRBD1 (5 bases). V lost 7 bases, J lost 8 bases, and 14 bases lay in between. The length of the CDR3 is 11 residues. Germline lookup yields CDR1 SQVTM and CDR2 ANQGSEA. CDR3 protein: CSATLPGEAFF. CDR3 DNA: TGCAGCGCTACTCTACCAGGGGAAGCTTTCTTT.

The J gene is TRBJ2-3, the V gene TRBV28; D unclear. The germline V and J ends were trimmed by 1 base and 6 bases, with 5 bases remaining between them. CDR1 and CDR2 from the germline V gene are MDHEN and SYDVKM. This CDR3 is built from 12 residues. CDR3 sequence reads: CASSLFSDTQYF. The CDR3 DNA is TGTGCCAGCAGTTTATTCTCCGATACGCAGTATTTT.

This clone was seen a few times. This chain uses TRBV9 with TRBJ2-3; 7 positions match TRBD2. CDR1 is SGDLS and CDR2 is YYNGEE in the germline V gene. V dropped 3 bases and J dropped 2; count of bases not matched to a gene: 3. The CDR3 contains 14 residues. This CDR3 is CASSGGLPTDTQYF. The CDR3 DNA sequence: TGTGCCAGCAGCGGGGGACTACCCACAGATACGCAGTATTTT.

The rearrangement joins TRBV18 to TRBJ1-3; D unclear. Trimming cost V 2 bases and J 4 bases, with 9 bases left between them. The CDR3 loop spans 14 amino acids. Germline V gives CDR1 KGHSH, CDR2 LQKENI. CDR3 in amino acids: CASSPDGRGNTIYF. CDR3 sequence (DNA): TGTGCCAGCTCACCAGATGGGAGAGGAAACACCATATATTTT.

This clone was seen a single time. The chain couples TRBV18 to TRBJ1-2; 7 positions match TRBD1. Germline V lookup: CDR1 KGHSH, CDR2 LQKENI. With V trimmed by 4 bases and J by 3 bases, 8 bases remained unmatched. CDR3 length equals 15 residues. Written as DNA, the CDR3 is TGTGCCAGCTCACTAGCGACAGGGTCGGACTATGGCTACACCTTC. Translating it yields CASSLATGSDYGYTF.

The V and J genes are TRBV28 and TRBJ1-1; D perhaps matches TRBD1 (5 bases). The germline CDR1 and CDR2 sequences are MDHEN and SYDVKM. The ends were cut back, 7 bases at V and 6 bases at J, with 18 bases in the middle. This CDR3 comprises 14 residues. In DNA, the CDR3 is TGTGCCAGCACCCTGTTGGGGGGTGGCCCTGAAGCTTTCTTT. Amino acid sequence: CASTLLGGGPEAFF.

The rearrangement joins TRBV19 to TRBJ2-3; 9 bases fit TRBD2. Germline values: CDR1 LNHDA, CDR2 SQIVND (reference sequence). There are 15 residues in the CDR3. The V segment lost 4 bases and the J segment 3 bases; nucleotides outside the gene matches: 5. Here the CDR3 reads CASSTGTSRTDTQYF. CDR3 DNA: TGTGCCAGTAGTACCGGGACTAGCAGGACAGATACGCAGTATTTT.

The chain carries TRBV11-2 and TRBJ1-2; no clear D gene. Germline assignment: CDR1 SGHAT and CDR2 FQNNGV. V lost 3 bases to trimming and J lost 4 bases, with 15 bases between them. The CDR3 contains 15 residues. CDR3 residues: CASSFRGPAGYGYTF. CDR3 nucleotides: TGTGCCAGCAGCTTCAGAGGGCCTGCTGGCTATGGCTACACCTTC. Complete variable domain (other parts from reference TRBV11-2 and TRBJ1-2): EAGVAQSPRYKIIEKRQSVAFWCNPISGHATLYWYQQILGQGPKLLIQFQNNGVVDDSQLPKDRFSAERLKGVDSTLKIQPAKLEDSAVYLCASSFRGPAGYGYTFGSGTRLTVV.

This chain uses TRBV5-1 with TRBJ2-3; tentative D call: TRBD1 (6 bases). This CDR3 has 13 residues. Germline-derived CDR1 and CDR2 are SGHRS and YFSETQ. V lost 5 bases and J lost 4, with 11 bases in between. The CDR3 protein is CASSRGTADTQYF. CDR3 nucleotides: TGCGCCAGCAGTAGGGGGACCGCAGATACGCAGTATTTT.

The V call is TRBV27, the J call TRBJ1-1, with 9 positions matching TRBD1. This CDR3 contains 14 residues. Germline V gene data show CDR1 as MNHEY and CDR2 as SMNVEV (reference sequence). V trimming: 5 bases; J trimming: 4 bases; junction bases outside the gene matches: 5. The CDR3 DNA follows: TGTGCCAGCAGTGGGACAGGGTGGGCCACTGAAGCTTTCTTT. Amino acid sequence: CASSGTGWATEAFF.

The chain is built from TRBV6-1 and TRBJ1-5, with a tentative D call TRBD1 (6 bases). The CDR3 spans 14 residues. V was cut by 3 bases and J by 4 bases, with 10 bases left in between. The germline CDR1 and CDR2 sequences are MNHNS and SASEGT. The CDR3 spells CASSDRTVNQPQHF. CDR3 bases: TGTGCCAGCAGTGATAGGACAGTAAATCAGCCCCAGCATTTT.

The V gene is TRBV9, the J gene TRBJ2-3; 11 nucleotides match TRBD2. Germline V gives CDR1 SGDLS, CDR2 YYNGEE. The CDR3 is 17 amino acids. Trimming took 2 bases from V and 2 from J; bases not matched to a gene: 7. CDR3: CASSVLGLAGNTDTQYF. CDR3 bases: TGTGCCAGCAGCGTCCTCGGACTAGCGGGTAACACAGATACGCAGTATTTT. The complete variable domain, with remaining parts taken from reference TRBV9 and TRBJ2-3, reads DSGVTQTPKHLITATGQRVTLRCSPRSGDLSVYWYQQSLDQGLQFLIQYYNGEERAKGNILERFSAQQFPDLHSELNLSSLELGDSALYFCASSVLGLAGNTDTQYFGPGTRLTVL.

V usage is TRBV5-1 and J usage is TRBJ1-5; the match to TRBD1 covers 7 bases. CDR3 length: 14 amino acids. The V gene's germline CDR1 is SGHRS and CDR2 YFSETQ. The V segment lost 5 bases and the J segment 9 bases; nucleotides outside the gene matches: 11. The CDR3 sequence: CASSVTGVAPPQHF. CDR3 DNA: TGCGCCAGCAGTGTAACAGGGGTGGCGCCGCCCCAGCATTTT.